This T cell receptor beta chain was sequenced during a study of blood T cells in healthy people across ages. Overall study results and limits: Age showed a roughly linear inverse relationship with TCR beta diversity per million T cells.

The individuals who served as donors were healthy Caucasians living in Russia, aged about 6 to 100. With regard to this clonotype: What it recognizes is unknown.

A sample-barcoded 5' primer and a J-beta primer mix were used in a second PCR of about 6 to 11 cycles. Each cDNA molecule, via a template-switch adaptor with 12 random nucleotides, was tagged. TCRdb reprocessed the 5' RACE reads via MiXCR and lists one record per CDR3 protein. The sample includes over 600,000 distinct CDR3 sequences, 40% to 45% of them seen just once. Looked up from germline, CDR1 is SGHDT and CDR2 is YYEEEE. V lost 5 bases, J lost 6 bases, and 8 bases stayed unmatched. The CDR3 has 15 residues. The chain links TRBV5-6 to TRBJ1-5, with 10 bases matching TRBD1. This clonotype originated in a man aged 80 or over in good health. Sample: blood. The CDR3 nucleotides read TGTGCCAGCAGTTCCGGGACAGGGGCCACTCAGCCCCAGCATTTT. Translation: CASSSGTGATQPQHF.